Sequencing of this T cell receptor beta chain was carried out in a study of blood T cell repertoires in COVID-19. Study as a whole: The study drew acute and convalescent COVID-19 samples from the United States, Italy and Spain. PBMCs, B-cell-depleted T cells, or T cells provided the cDNA or gDNA that made up the material.

Trimming removed 7 bases from V and 10 bases from J; junction bases left unmatched: 14. Germline assignment: CDR1 LNHDA and CDR2 SQIVND (reference sequence). This CDR3 region has 14 residues. How the authors handled the data: Amplification with reference gene primers provided the estimates of nucleated cell counts. Some clones are missing from TCRdb's copy, which holds only in-frame ones; the method was immunoSEQ multiplex PCR. The V and J calls and clone size were taken over from that table, and D and trimming were inferred from the DNA. The sample holds about 33,000 clones, roughly 88% seen once. This TCR was sampled from a human donor in a cohort sampled during active COVID-19. This chain links TRBV19 with TRBJ1-1; 8 bases match TRBD1. The sample taken for sequencing was peripheral blood. The CDR3 protein is CASTPDRVFKVAFF. The CDR3 DNA follows: TGTGCCAGTACCCCGGACAGGGTGTTTAAGGTAGCTTTCTTT. The whole variable domain, filled in from reference TRBV19 and TRBJ1-1, reads DGGITQSPKYLFRKEGQNVTLSCEQNLNHDAMYWYRQDPGQGLRLIYYSQIVNDFQKGDIAEGYSVSREKKESFPLTVTSAQKNPTAFYLCASTPDRVFKVAFFGQGTRLTVV.